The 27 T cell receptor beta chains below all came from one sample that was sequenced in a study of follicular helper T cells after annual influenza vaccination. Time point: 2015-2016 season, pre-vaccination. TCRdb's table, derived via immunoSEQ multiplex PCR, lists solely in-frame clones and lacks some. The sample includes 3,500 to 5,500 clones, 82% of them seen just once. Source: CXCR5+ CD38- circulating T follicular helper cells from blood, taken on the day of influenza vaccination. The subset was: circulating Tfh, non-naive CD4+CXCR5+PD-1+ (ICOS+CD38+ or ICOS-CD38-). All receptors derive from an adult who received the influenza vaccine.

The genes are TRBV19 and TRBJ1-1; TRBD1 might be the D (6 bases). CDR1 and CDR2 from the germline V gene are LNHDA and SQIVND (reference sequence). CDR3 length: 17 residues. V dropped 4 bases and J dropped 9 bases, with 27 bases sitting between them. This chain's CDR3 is CASSTAGIARGAEKAFF. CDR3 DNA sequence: TGTGCCAGTAGTACCGCAGGGATCGCGCGGGGGGCTGAAAAAGCTTTCTTT.

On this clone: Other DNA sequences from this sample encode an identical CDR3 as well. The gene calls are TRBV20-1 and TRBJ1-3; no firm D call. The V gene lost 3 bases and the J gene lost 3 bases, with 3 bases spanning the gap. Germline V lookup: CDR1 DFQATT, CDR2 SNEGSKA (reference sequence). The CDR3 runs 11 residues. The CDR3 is CSARSGNTIYF. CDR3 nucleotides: TGCAGTGCTAGGAGTGGAAACACCATATATTTT.

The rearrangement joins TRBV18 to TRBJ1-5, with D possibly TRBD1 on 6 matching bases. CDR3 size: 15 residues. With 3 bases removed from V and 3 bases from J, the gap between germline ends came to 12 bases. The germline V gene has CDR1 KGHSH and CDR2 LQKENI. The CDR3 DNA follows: TGTGCCAGCTCACCGTCGACAGGTTCCAATCAGCCCCAGCATTTT. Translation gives CASSPSTGSNQPQHF.

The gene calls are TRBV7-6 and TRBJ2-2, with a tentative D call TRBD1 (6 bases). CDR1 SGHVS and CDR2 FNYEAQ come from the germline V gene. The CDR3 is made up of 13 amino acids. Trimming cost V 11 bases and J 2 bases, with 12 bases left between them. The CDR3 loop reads CAGGHGNTGELFF. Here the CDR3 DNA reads TGTGCCGGGGGACATGGAAACACCGGGGAGCTGTTTTTT.

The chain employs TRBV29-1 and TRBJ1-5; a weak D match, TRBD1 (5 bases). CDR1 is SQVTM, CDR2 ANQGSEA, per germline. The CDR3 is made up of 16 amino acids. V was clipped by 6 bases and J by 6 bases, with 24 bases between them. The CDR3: CSVNGLRTIRVQPQHF. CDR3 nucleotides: TGCAGCGTCAACGGCCTGAGGACAATCAGGGTTCAGCCCCAGCATTTT.

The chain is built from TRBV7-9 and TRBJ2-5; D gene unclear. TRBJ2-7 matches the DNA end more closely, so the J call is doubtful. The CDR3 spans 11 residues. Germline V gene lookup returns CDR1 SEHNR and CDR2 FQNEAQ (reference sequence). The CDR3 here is CASSFRYEQYF. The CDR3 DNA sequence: TGTGCCAGCAGCTTTCGCTACGAGCAGTACTTC.

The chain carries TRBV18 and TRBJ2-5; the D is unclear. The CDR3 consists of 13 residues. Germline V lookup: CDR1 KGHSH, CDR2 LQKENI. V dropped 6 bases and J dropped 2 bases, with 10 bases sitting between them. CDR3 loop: CASSGNGQETQYF. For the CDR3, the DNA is TGTGCCAGCTCTGGAAACGGACAAGAGACCCAGTACTTC.

CDR3 protein: CASRDRSFLYGYTF. The CDR3, as DNA: TGTGCCAGCAGGGACCGCTCATTTCTCTATGGCTACACCTTC. This rearrangement joins TRBV6-6 to TRBJ1-2; D is ambiguous. This CDR3 region has 14 residues. Germline lookup yields CDR1 MNHNY and CDR2 SVGAGI (reference sequence). The V end was cut by 6 bases, the J end by 4 bases, with 15 bases between.

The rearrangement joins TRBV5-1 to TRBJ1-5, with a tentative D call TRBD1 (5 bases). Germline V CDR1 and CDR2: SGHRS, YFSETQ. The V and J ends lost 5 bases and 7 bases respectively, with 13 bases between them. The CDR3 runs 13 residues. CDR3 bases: TGCGCCAGCAGGAGGGACTTCGGACAGCCCCAGCATTTT. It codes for CASRRDFGQPQHF.

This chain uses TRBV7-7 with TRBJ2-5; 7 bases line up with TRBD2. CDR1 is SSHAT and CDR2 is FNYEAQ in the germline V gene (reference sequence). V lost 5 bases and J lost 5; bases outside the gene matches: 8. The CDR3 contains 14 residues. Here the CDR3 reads CASSPQTSIETQYF. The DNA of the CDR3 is TGTGCCAGCAGCCCCCAGACTAGCATCGAGACCCAGTACTTC.

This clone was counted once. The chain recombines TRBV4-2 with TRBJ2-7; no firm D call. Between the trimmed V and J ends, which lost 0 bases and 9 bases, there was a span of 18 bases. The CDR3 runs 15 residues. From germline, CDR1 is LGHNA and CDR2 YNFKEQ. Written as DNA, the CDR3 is TGTGCCAGCAGCCAAGATGGACCGGGCGCCCGCGGGCAGTACTTC. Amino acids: CASSQDGPGARGQYF.

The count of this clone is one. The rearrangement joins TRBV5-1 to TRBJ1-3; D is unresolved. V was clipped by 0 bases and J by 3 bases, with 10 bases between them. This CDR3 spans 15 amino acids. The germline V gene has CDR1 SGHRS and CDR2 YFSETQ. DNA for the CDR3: TGCGCCAGCAGCTTGGACGGTGGTGATGGAAACACCATATATTTT. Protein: CASSLDGGDGNTIYF.

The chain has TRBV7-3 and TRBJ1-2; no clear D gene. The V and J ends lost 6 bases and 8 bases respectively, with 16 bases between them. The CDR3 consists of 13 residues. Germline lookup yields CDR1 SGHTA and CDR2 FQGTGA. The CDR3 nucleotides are TGTGCCAGCAGTATGGGCGGTATAAGGGGCTACACCTTC. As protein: CASSMGGIRGYTF. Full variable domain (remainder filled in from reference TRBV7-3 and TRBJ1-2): GAGVSQTPSNKVTEKGKYVELRCDPISGHTALYWYRQSLGQGPEFLIYFQGTGAADDSGLPNDRFFAVRPEGSVSTLKIQRTERGDSAVYLCASSMGGIRGYTFGSGTRLTVV.

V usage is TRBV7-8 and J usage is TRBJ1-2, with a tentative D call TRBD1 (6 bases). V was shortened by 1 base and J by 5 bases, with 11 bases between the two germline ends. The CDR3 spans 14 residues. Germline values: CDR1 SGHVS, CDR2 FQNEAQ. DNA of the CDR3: TGTGCCAGCAGCTTAGGAGGGGGAGGGTATGGCTACACCTTC. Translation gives CASSLGGGGYGYTF.

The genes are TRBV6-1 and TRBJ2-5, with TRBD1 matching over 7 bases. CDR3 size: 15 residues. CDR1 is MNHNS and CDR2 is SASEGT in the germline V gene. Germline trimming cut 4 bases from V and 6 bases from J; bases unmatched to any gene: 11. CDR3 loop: CASSVSGTVSKTQYF. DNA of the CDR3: TGTGCCAGCAGTGTGTCCGGGACAGTGTCCAAGACCCAGTACTTC.

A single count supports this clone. The CDR3 DNA is TGTGCCATTGACAGGGCAGGGGAAGCTTTCTTT. It yields the protein CAIDRAGEAFF. This chain connects TRBV10-3 to TRBJ1-1; 7 nucleotides align to TRBD1. The CDR3 has 11 residues. After removal of 9 bases from V and 8 bases from J, the junction contained 6 bases not matched to a gene. CDR1 ENHRY and CDR2 SYGVKD come from the germline V gene.

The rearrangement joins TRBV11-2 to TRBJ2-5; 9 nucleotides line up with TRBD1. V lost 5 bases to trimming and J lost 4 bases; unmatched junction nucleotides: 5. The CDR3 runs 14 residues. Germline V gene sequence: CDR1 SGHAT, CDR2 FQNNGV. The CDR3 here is CASSAETGGETQYF. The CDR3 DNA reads TGTGCCAGCAGCGCCGAGACAGGGGGAGAGACCCAGTACTTC.

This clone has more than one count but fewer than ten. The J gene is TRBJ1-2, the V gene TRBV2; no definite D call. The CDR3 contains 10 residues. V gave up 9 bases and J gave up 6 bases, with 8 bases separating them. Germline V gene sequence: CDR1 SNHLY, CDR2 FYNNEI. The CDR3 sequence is CARAEDGYTF. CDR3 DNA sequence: TGTGCCAGAGCGGAGGATGGCTACACCTTC.

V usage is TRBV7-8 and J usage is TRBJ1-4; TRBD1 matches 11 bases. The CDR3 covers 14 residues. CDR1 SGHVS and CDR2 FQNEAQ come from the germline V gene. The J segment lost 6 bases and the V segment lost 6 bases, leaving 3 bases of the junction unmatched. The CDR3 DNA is TGTGCCAGCAGGGACAGGGGGCTTGATGAAAAACTGTTTTTT. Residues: CASRDRGLDEKLFF.

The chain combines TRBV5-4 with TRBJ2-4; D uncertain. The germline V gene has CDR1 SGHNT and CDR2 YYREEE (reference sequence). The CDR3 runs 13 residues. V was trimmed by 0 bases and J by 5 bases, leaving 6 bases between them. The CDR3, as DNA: TGTGCCAGCAGCTTGGTCGGCCAAAACATTCAGTACTTC. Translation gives CASSLVGQNIQYF.

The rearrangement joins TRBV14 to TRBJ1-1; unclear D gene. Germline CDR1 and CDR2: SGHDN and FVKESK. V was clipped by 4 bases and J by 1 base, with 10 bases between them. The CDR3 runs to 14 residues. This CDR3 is CASSPENRNTEAFF. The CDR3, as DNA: TGTGCCAGCAGCCCAGAAAACAGGAACACTGAAGCTTTCTTT.

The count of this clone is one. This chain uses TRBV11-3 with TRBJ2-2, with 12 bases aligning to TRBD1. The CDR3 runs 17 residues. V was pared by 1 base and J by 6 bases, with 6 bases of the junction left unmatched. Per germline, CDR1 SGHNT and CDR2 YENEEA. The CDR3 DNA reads TGTGCCAGCAGCTTAGGACCGGGACAGGGGGCGGCCGGGGAGCTGTTTTTT. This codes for CASSLGPGQGAAGELFF.

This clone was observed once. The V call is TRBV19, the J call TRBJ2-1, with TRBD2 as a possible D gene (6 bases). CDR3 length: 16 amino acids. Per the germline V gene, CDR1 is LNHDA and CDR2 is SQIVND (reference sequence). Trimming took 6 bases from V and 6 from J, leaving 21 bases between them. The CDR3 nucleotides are TGTGCCAGTAGCACAACGACTAGGTCGTTTCTCAATGAGCAGTTCTTC. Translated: CASSTTTRSFLNEQFF.

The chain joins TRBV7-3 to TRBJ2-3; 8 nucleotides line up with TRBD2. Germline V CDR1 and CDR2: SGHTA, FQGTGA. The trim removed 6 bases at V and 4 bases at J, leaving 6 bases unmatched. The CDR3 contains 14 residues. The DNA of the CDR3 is TGTGCCAGCAGTCGGACTAGCCCCGCAGATACGCAGTATTTT. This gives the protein CASSRTSPADTQYF.

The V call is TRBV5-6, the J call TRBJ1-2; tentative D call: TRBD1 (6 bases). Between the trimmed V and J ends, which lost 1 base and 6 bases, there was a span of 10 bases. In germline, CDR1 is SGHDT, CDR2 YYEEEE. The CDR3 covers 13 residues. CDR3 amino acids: CASSLWGAHGYTF. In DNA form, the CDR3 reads TGTGCCAGCAGCTTGTGGGGGGCCCATGGCTACACCTTC.

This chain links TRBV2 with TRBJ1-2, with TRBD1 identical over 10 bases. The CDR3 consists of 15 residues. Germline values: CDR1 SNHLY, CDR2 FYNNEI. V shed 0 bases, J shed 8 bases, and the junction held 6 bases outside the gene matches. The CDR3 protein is CASSEARGTGDGYTF. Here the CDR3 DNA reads TGTGCCAGCAGTGAAGCGCGGGGGACAGGGGACGGCTACACCTTC.

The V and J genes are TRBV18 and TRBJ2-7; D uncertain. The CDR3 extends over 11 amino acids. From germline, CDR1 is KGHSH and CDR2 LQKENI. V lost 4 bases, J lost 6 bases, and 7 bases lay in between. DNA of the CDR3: TGTGCCAGCTCACTTCCGGGCGAGCAGTACTTC. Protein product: CASSLPGEQYF.